Following are 21 T cell receptor beta chains from one sample sequenced in a study of shared clonotypes between healthy human individuals. Only CD45RO-negative cells positively selected for CCR7 counted as naive CD8 cells, so terminally differentiated effector memory CD45RA+ cells were excluded. Clones were read by immunoSEQ multiplex PCR, and TCRdb kept only the in-frame ones, dropping some. The sample consists of more than 2 million clones, 93% of them appearing once. Sample: naive CD8+ T cells from PBMCs. The receptors were gathered from a man between 18 and 35 years old in good health. Some clones in this sample may be carry-over from other donors' samples.

CDR3 DNA sequence: TGTGCCAGCAGTTACCGACTCGACAGGGGAAATGGCTACACCTTC. It codes for CASSYRLDRGNGYTF. This chain links TRBV6-6 with TRBJ1-2; the match to TRBD1 covers 8 bases. This CDR3 spans 15 amino acids. CDR1 and CDR2 (germline): MNHNY, SVGAGI (reference sequence). Losses at the gene ends were 2 bases for V and 6 bases for J; bases not matched to a gene: 8.

The gene calls are TRBV27 and TRBJ2-7; 8 bases agree with TRBD2. The ends lost 6 bases at V and 2 bases at J; junction bases unmatched: 9. This CDR3 region has 15 residues. Per germline, CDR1 MNHEY and CDR2 SMNVEV (reference sequence). The CDR3 spells CASSSPREGTYEQYF. CDR3 DNA: TGTGCCAGCAGCAGTCCCCGGGAGGGCACCTACGAGCAGTACTTC.

This rearrangement joins TRBV28 to TRBJ2-2; D possibly matches TRBD1 or TRBD2 (5 bases each). CDR1 and CDR2 from the germline V gene are MDHEN and SYDVKM. Trimming removed 2 bases at V and 7 bases at J, with 14 bases between. There are 15 residues in the CDR3. The CDR3 is CASSLGTTVYGELFF. The CDR3 coding sequence is TGTGCCAGCAGTTTAGGGACGACAGTCTACGGGGAGCTGTTTTTT.

The chain uses TRBV7-9 and TRBJ2-1; D is undetermined. The CDR3 has 12 amino acids. Germline CDR1 SEHNR, CDR2 FQNEAQ (reference sequence). V was shortened by 6 bases and J by 9 bases, with 12 bases between the two germline ends. CDR3 loop: CASSFEYGEQFF. The DNA for the CDR3 is TGTGCCAGCAGTTTCGAGTACGGTGAGCAGTTCTTC.

The J gene is TRBJ1-2, the V gene TRBV7-8; D is ambiguous. The CDR3 has 15 residues. V lost 1 base and J lost 3, with 12 bases in between. Germline CDR1 SGHVS, CDR2 FQNEAQ. The CDR3 sequence: CASSLEGGWYYGYTF. As DNA, the CDR3 is TGTGCCAGCAGCTTAGAGGGAGGGTGGTACTATGGCTACACCTTC.

In this sample, this clone turned up once. The V and J genes are TRBV5-3 and TRBJ2-1; TRBD2 matches 9 bases. TRBV5-3 is marked as an open reading frame, function uncertain. This CDR3 has 19 residues. J gave up 0 bases and V 4 bases, and 14 bases lay outside the gene matches. This CDR3 is CARSVRLAEDPSSYNEQFF. The DNA of the CDR3 is TGTGCCAGAAGCGTTCGACTAGCGGAGGATCCTAGCTCCTACAATGAGCAGTTCTTC.

The CDR3 is CASSQDDRGQRGGYTF. CDR3 nucleotide sequence: TGCGCCAGCAGCCAAGACGACAGGGGCCAAAGAGGGGGCTACACCTTC. The chain links TRBV4-1 to TRBJ1-2; 8 nucleotides match TRBD1. Germline loops: CDR1 MGHRA, CDR2 YSYEKL. The CDR3 is made up of 16 amino acids. V trimming: 0 bases; J trimming: 8 bases; junction bases outside the gene matches: 11.

This rearrangement joins TRBV28 to TRBJ2-5; a possible D gene is TRBD1 (6 bases). Trimming stripped 2 bases from V and 1 base from J, with 32 bases between. The CDR3 spans 22 residues. Germline V lookup: CDR1 MDHEN, CDR2 SYDVKM. The CDR3 region is CASSLPSPGQKSFTTIQETQYF. DNA for the CDR3: TGTGCCAGCAGTTTACCCTCCCCAGGACAGAAATCCTTTACTACAATCCAAGAGACCCAGTACTTC.

To note about this clone: Different DNA sequences within this sample yield the same CDR3. The V gene is TRBV9, the J gene TRBJ1-3; D is unresolved. Germline V gives CDR1 SGDLS, CDR2 YYNGEE. The CDR3 covers 15 residues. V gave up 0 bases and J gave up 0 bases, with 7 bases separating them. Here the CDR3 reads CASSVAASSGNTIYF. CDR3 bases: TGTGCCAGCAGCGTAGCCGCGAGCTCTGGAAACACCATATATTTT.

The chain has TRBV7-8 and TRBJ2-7; D gene uncertain. The V gene's germline CDR1 is SGHVS and CDR2 FQNEAQ. V dropped 1 base and J dropped 3 bases, with 19 bases sitting between them. The CDR3 consists of 17 residues. The CDR3 DNA is TGTGCCAGCAGCTTAGAGTTCAGGCAGGATTTTTTCTACGAGCAGTACTTC. Translation: CASSLEFRQDFFYEQYF.

A word on this clone: It is likely a read error, because the conserved phenylalanine at the end of the CDR3 is missing. The DNA is omitted, as the CDR3 cannot be located on it reliably, and the CDR3 follows TCRdb's listing. V and J are TRBV29-1 and TRBJ1-2. The CDR3 numbers 10 amino acids, ends counted. Germline V CDR1 and CDR2: SQVTM, ANQGSEA. The CDR3 sequence is CSGSGTPPIL.

This clone has only a few counts. CDR3 protein: CAIRAVHGYTF. In DNA form, the CDR3 reads TGTGCCATCAGAGCTGTCCATGGCTACACCTTC. This chain uses TRBV7-2 with TRBJ1-2; D is undetermined. Germline V gives CDR1 SGHTA, CDR2 FQGNSA. The CDR3 has 11 residues. V was pared by 10 bases and J by 6 bases, with 12 bases between.

This clone was detected only once. Other DNA sequences in this specimen translate into the identical CDR3. The V gene is TRBV5-6, the J gene TRBJ2-1; the match to TRBD2 covers 10 bases. The germline V gene has CDR1 SGHDT and CDR2 YYEEEE. The CDR3 covers 16 residues. Trimming removed 2 bases from V and 1 base from J; junction bases left unmatched: 3. CDR3 DNA sequence: TGTGCCAGCAGCTTACGGACTAGCGGATCCTACAATGAGCAGTTCTTC. It encodes CASSLRTSGSYNEQFF.

V usage is TRBV6-5 and J usage is TRBJ2-7, with TRBD1 matching over 8 bases. The trim removed 5 bases at V and 0 bases at J, leaving 6 bases unmatched. CDR1 is MNHEY and CDR2 is SVGAGI in the germline V gene. The CDR3 length is 15 residues. The CDR3 protein is CASSTRDRSSYEQYF. Here the CDR3 DNA reads TGTGCCAGCAGTACCCGGGACAGGAGCTCCTACGAGCAGTACTTC.

The chain employs TRBV9 and TRBJ2-1; D gene ambiguous. The CDR3 spans 15 residues. Between the trimmed V and J ends, which lost 2 bases and 0 bases, there was a span of 9 bases. Looked up from germline, CDR1 is SGDLS and CDR2 is YYNGEE. The DNA of the CDR3 is TGTGCCAGCAGCGTCTGGCCAAGCTCCTACAATGAGCAGTTCTTC. Translating gives CASSVWPSSYNEQFF. Using reference TRBV9 and TRBJ2-1 for the parts outside the CDR3, the full variable domain is DSGVTQTPKHLITATGQRVTLRCSPRSGDLSVYWYQQSLDQGLQFLIQYYNGEERAKGNILERFSAQQFPDLHSELNLSSLELGDSALYFCASSVWPSSYNEQFFGPGTRLTVL.

This sequence joins TRBV11-1 and TRBJ2-1; the D is unclear. The CDR3 extends over 11 amino acids. Germline-derived CDR1 and CDR2 are SGHAT and FQDESV (reference sequence). Trimming pared 8 bases from V and 9 bases from J, leaving 11 bases between. The CDR3 spells CASGWLGEQFF. CDR3 DNA sequence: TGTGCCAGCGGATGGCTCGGTGAGCAGTTCTTC.

The chain joins TRBV11-1 to TRBJ2-7; D not resolved. The CDR3 runs 15 residues. In germline, CDR1 is SGHAT, CDR2 FQDESV (reference sequence). Deletions cut 3 bases from V and 5 bases from J, with 17 bases between. The CDR3 coding sequence is TGTGCCAGCAGCTTGTTAAGGTACCCGGGCGACGAGCAGTACTTC. This gives the protein CASSLLRYPGDEQYF.

This rearrangement joins TRBV5-6 to TRBJ2-7; D may be TRBD2 (5 bases). Germline CDR1 is SGHDT and CDR2 is YYEEEE. This CDR3 is 15 amino acids long. Trimming pared 1 base from V and 2 bases from J, leaving 13 bases between. This CDR3 reads CASSLSPGGTYEQYF. The CDR3 nucleotides are TGTGCCAGCAGCTTGTCTCCAGGAGGAACCTACGAGCAGTACTTC.

V and J are TRBV4-3 and TRBJ1-6, with TRBD1 matching 7 bases. Trimming took 4 bases from V and 10 from J; bases not matched to a gene: 7. The CDR3 is made up of 14 amino acids. The germline V gene has CDR1 LGHNA and CDR2 YSLEER. The CDR3 nucleotides are TGCGCCAGCAGCCCGGGACAGCTAAGATCACCCCTCCACTTT. The encoded protein is CASSPGQLRSPLHF.

This sequence joins TRBV19 and TRBJ2-5, with 12 nucleotides matching TRBD2. Germline V gene data show CDR1 as LNHDA and CDR2 as SQIVND (reference sequence). The length of the CDR3 is 17 residues. The ends lost 5 bases at V and 2 bases at J; junction bases unmatched: 9. CDR3 sequence: CASSLTSGSFRQETQYF. The CDR3, as DNA: TGTGCCAGTAGTTTGACTAGCGGGAGCTTTCGGCAAGAGACCCAGTACTTC.

This clone turned up a few times. Within the sample, other DNA sequences also encode this same CDR3. V and J are TRBV27 and TRBJ2-1; D is unclear. V was shortened by 1 base and J by 0 bases, with 1 base between the two germline ends. CDR3 length: 13 amino acids. Germline-derived CDR1 and CDR2 are MNHEY and SMNVEV (reference sequence). Here the CDR3 reads CASSLYSYNEQFF. The CDR3, as DNA: TGTGCCAGCAGTTTATACTCCTACAATGAGCAGTTCTTC.